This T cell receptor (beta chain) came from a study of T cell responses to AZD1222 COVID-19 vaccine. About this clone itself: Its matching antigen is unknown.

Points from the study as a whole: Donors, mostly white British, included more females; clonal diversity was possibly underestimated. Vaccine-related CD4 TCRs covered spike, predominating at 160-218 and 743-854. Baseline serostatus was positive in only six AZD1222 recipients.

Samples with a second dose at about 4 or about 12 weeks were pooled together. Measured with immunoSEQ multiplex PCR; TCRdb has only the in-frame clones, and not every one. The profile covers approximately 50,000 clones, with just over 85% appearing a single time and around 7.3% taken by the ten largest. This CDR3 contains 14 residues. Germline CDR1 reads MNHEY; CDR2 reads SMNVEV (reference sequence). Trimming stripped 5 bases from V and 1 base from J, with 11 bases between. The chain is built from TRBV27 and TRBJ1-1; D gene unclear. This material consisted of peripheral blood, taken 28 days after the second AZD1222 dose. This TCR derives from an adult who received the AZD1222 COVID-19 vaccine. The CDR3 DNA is TGTGCCAGCAGTCCCCGGATCTGGAACACTGAAGCTTTCTTT. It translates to CASSPRIWNTEAFF.